These T cell receptor beta chains were read from a single sample in a study of blood T cell repertoires in COVID-19. Sequencing was performed with immunoSEQ multiplex PCR; in TCRdb, only in-frame clones are kept and a portion is missing. The sample shows some 220,000 clones, 80% to 90% of them seen only once. Sequenced sample: PBMCs or T cells enriched from blood (not recorded which). The receptors shown here come from a middle-aged woman with acute COVID-19. Each CDR3 is given with its conserved first and last residue.

TRBJ1-3 TRBV19 CASSIRPQSSGNTIYF
TRBJ2-3 TRBV2 CASRTQGIPDTQYF
TRBJ1-1 TRBV20-1 CGPDRVPEAFF
TRBJ1-1 TRBV5-1 CASSLGRGRNTEAFF
TRBJ1-2 TRBV12-3/TRBV12-4 CASEGAGGYTF
TRBJ1-2 TRBV19 CASSIRGIVYGYTF
TRBJ2-5 TRBV3-1/TRBV3-2 CASSRGTSRETQYF
TRBJ2-2 TRBV7-3 CASSLRGQTGELFF
TRBJ2-3 TRBV29-1 CSVEPAGGPTDTQYF
TRBJ2-7 TRBV9 CASSVASSGSYEQYF
TRBJ1-6 TRBV11-2 CASSTRDRGPPLHF
TRBJ2-1 TRBV27 CASSQLRTSRGQFF
TRBJ1-1 TRBV27 CASSLSGGVLEAFF
TRBJ2-3 TRBV5-5 CASSITTNTDTQYF
TRBJ1-5 TRBV9 CASSVGGTVNQPQHF
TRBJ1-4 TRBV12-5 CASGLVHRGNEKLFF
TRBJ1-1 TRBV19 CASSRVAVNTEAFF
TRBJ1-1 TRBV19 CASEGRTEAFF
TRBJ2-5 TRBV20-1 CSARGEETQYF
TRBJ1-3 TRBV28 CASSRGGSGNTIYF
TRBJ2-1 TRBV6-5 CASSSDRLYNEQFF
TRBJ1-1 TRBV29-1 CSVEEYRGQAFF
TRBJ1-2 TRBV14 CASSQQAGTFYGYTF
TRBJ2-1 TRBV30 CAWSGTGINEQFF
TRBJ2-2 TRBV9 CASSVEGGTGGIGELFF
TRBJ1-2 TRBV19 CASSGTGDQSGYTF
TRBJ1-1 TRBV7-9 CASSFDMYTEAFF
TRBJ2-7 TRBV7-9 CASSYQPGQGRSEQYF
TRBJ1-2 TRBV4-2 CASSQGEGGTF
TRBJ1-3 TRBV2 CASSRDFSGNTIYF
TRBJ1-2 TRBV7-9 CASSLPTGSGGYTF
TRBJ2-3 TRBV6-6 CASSAQTGGAVDTQYF
TRBJ2-1 TRBV7-6 CASSLPRTGARDEQFF
TRBJ1-1 TRBV18 CASSPDRGNTEAFF
TRBJ1-2 TRBV15 CATSRAARGYGYGYTF
TRBJ2-1 TRBV29-1 CSEGRLSGVQFF
TRBJ2-5 TRBV18 CASSPLTGGLETQYF
TRBJ1-5 TRBV19 CASSIREGNNQPQHF
TRBJ1-1 TRBV12-3/TRBV12-4 CASSLIANTEAFF
TRBJ1-4 TRBV14 CASSQDRGTNEKLFF
TRBJ2-5 TRBV10-3 CATPAQRGWVETQYF
TRBJ1-2 TRBV28 CASSFRGSLYGYTF
TRBJ2-3 TRBV9 CASSSRTGSTDTQYF
TRBJ1-2 TRBV3-1/TRBV3-2 CASSQLAANYGYTF
TRBJ1-3 TRBV4-1 CASSQVWSSGNTIYF
TRBJ1-2 TRBV7-9 CASSQQPLYGYTF
TRBJ1-1 TRBV6-1 CASSERGTEAFF
TRBJ1-1 TRBV3-1/TRBV3-2 CASSQDRGGVTMNTEAFF
TRBJ1-2 TRBV12-3/TRBV12-4 CASRAGGGGYTF